This T cell receptor beta chain was recovered during a study of OX40 agonist ivuxolimab in advanced cancers. Across the study: Partial responses occurred in Three dose-escalation patients, one with hepatocellular carcinoma and two with cutaneous melanoma.

Autoimmune disease history or systemic immunosuppression barred patients. The study sampled blood at baseline, cycle 4 day 1, and cycle 7 day 1. About this clone itself: What it binds is unknown.

From germline, CDR1 is SNHLY and CDR2 FYNNEI. The CDR3 runs 14 residues. Between the trimmed V and J ends, which lost 7 bases and 9 bases, there was a span of 19 bases. Study results and limitations: CD8+ T cells showed, on average, more clonal expansion than CD4+ cells.

The assay was immunoSEQ multiplex PCR, and TCRdb's table has in-frame clones only and misses some. Here the sample spans 45,000 to 65,000 clones, around 87% being singletons. The gene calls are TRBV2 and TRBJ2-1; D perhaps matches TRBD2 (5 bases). The sequence was obtained from an adult with an advanced solid tumor such as melanoma, head and neck, liver or kidney cancer. The sample in question was CD4+ or CD8+ T cells sorted from blood, obtained in a trial of the OX40 agonist ivuxolimab. DNA for the CDR3: TGTGCCAGCACCGGCGACTCTTTGGCGGGTGAGCAGTTCTTC. Translating gives CASTGDSLAGEQFF.